Presented here are 19 T cell receptor beta chains from one specimen sequenced in a study of blood T cell repertoires in COVID-19 (dated by TCRdb to about 2020). The library was built by means of the immunoSEQ multiplex PCR assay. Held by TCRdb, this immuneACCESS table contains in-frame sequences only and omits some clones. Under half of the omission traces to an unresolved V gene where checked; the cause of the rest is unknown. Counted in this sample were around 100,000 clones; 88% of them appeared once. Jointly, the top ten make up around 6.5% of the sample. The specimen sequenced was peripheral blood. Every receptor here comes from an older woman with acute or convalescent COVID-19.

This clone has just a few counts. This chain uses TRBV10-3 with TRBJ1-6; D possibly corresponds to TRBD1 (5 bases). CDR1 and CDR2 (germline): ENHRY, SYGVKD. V shed 7 bases and J shed 5 bases, with 12 bases lying between them. There are 14 residues in the CDR3. CDR3 bases: TGTGCCATCACCAGGGACTTCGATAATTCACCCCTCCACTTT. As protein: CAITRDFDNSPLHF.

The V gene is TRBV29-1, the J gene TRBJ2-5; D is uncertain. The CDR3 has 12 residues. The germline CDR1 and CDR2 sequences are SQVTM and ANQGSEA. Trimming took 1 base from V and 9 from J, leaving 12 bases between them. CDR3 sequence reads: CSVEGADKPQYF. In DNA form, the CDR3 reads TGCAGCGTTGAAGGGGCCGACAAACCCCAGTACTTC.

The chain has TRBV9 and TRBJ1-6; unclear D gene. The V gene lost 3 bases and the J gene lost 9 bases, with 16 bases spanning the gap. The CDR3 runs 15 residues. Germline values: CDR1 SGDLS, CDR2 YYNGEE. In nucleotides, the CDR3 is TGTGCCAGCAGCGCTAGACCTGGGTTAGGTTCACCCCTCCACTTT. Protein product: CASSARPGLGSPLHF. Filled out from reference TRBV9 and TRBJ1-6, the complete variable domain reads DSGVTQTPKHLITATGQRVTLRCSPRSGDLSVYWYQQSLDQGLQFLIQYYNGEERAKGNILERFSAQQFPDLHSELNLSSLELGDSALYFCASSARPGLGSPLHFGNGTRLTVT.

The chain carries TRBV6-2 or TRBV6-3 and TRBJ2-1; 8 bases agree with TRBD2. Germline CDR1 and CDR2: MNHEY and SVGEGT. The CDR3 is 15 amino acids. The V and J ends lost 5 bases and 4 bases, in that order; junction bases with no gene match: 7. The CDR3 here is CASSAGAGEYNEQFF. CDR3 sequence (DNA): TGTGCCAGCAGTGCCGGAGCGGGAGAGTACAATGAGCAGTTCTTC.

This chain connects TRBV6-5 to TRBJ1-2; D possibly corresponds to TRBD1 (6 bases). V lost 6 bases to trimming and J lost 3 bases, with 17 bases between them. The CDR3 sequence is 15 residues long. Per the germline V gene, CDR1 is MNHEY and CDR2 is SVGAGI. This CDR3 reads CASRPIGGAHYGYTF. In DNA, the CDR3 is TGTGCCAGCAGACCAATTGGGGGGGCCCACTATGGCTACACCTTC.

CDR3 loop: CASSIPGQGGETQYF. The CDR3 DNA sequence: TGTGCCAGCAGTATTCCGGGACAGGGTGGGGAGACCCAGTACTTC. The gene calls are TRBV28 and TRBJ2-5, with 9 positions matching TRBD1. The V gene's germline CDR1 is MDHEN and CDR2 SYDVKM. V trimming: 5 bases; J trimming: 5 bases; junction bases outside the gene matches: 9. This CDR3 region has 15 residues.

The V gene is TRBV5-1, the J gene TRBJ1-6; TRBD1 might be the D (6 bases). This CDR3 has 13 amino acids. The germline gives CDR1 SGHRS, CDR2 YFSETQ. Trimming shortened V by 0 bases and J by 13 bases, and 11 bases separated the two germline ends. CDR3 in amino acids: CASSLGQDGPLHF. DNA of the CDR3: TGCGCCAGCAGCTTGGGACAGGATGGGCCCCTCCACTTT.

The CDR3 DNA reads TGTGCCAGCAGCCCAACTAGCGGGAGAGTCGAGACCCAGTACTTC. Translating gives CASSPTSGRVETQYF. The chain carries TRBV28 and TRBJ2-5, with 11 positions matching TRBD2. The CDR3 has 15 amino acids. Germline V lookup: CDR1 MDHEN, CDR2 SYDVKM. With V trimmed by 6 bases and J by 5 bases, 8 bases remained unmatched. Full variable domain (outside the CDR3, taken from reference TRBV28 and TRBJ2-5): DVKVTQSSRYLVKRTGEKVFLECVQDMDHENMFWYRQDPGLGLRLIYFSYDVKMKEKGDIPEGYSVSREKKERFSLILESASTNQTSMYLCASSPTSGRVETQYFGPGTRLLVL.

The chain carries TRBV28 and TRBJ1-2; D gene uncertain. The CDR3 loop spans 12 amino acids. V was shortened by 4 bases and J by 4 bases, with 7 bases between the two germline ends. Looked up from germline, CDR1 is MDHEN and CDR2 is SYDVKM. CDR3 DNA: TGTGCCAGCAGTTCCACCGGCTATGGCTACACCTTC. Protein sequence: CASSSTGYGYTF.

J is TRBJ2-1 and V is TRBV5-1; the D gene is possibly TRBD2 (6 bases). Germline CDR1 is SGHRS and CDR2 is YFSETQ. CDR3 length equals 15 residues. The germline V and J ends were trimmed by 4 bases and 6 bases, with 17 bases remaining between them. CDR3 sequence reads: CASSRAPGSTNEQFF. Written as DNA, the CDR3 is TGCGCCAGCAGCCGGGCCCCCGGGAGTACCAATGAGCAGTTCTTC. Full variable domain (rest looked up from reference TRBV5-1 and TRBJ2-1): KAGVTQTPRYLIKTRGQQVTLSCSPISGHRSVSWYQQTPGQGLQFLFEYFSETQRNKGNFPGRFSGRQFSNSRSEMNVSTLELGDSALYLCASSRAPGSTNEQFFGPGTRLTVL.

Comment on this clone: One end of the junction is discordant with germline, which a read error may explain. The V call is TRBV4-2, the J call TRBJ2-7; 10 bases match TRBD2. There are 12 residues in the CDR3. Per the germline V gene, CDR1 is LGHNA and CDR2 is YNFKEQ. In DNA form, the CDR3 reads TGTGCCAGCAGCCCTCTAGCGGGAGAGCTGTACTTC. Translation gives CASSPLAGELYF.

In its sample, this clone was seen once. The CDR3 sequence is CASSIQTSGRPGELFF. CDR3 sequence (DNA): TGTGCCAGTAGTATACAGACTAGCGGGAGACCCGGGGAGCTGTTTTTT. The rearrangement links TRBV19 to TRBJ2-2; TRBD2 agrees at 12 bases. J lost 6 bases, V lost 2 bases, and 4 bases had no gene match. Germline-derived CDR1 and CDR2 are LNHDA and SQIVND (reference sequence). CDR3 size: 16 residues.

The rearrangement uses TRBV29-1 and TRBJ2-3, with D possibly matching TRBD2 (5 bases). Germline CDR1 reads SQVTM; CDR2 reads ANQGSEA. V dropped 3 bases and J dropped 0 bases, with 10 bases sitting between them. The CDR3 is made up of 14 amino acids. Written as DNA, the CDR3 is TGCAGCGTTGAGGGAGAGCTCAGCACAGATACGCAGTATTTT. Protein product: CSVEGELSTDTQYF.

The chain links TRBV27 to TRBJ2-2, with 10 bases lining up with TRBD2. This CDR3 region has 17 residues. Trimming removed 6 bases from V and 4 bases from J; junction bases left unmatched: 11. CDR1 and CDR2 (germline): MNHEY, SMNVEV (reference sequence). The CDR3 nucleotides are TGTGCCAGCAGCGACTCAAGACTAGCGGGCCTCACCGGGGAGCTGTTTTTT. Translating gives CASSDSRLAGLTGELFF.

The chain carries TRBV15 and TRBJ1-3, with a possible D match to TRBD1 (5 bases). The CDR3 sequence is 14 residues long. The germline V gene encodes CDR1 LNHNV and CDR2 YYDKDF (reference sequence). V lost 2 bases and J 3 bases, leaving 8 bases between the germline ends. The CDR3 DNA reads as TGTGCCACCAGCAGAACAGGATTTGGAAACACCATATATTTT. Its translation is CATSRTGFGNTIYF. Full variable domain (remainder filled in from reference TRBV15 and TRBJ1-3): DAMVIQNPRYQVTQFGKPVTLSCSQTLNHNVMYWYQQKSSQAPKLLFHYYDKDFNNEADTPDNFQSRRPNTSFCFLDIRSPGLGDTAMYLCATSRTGFGNTIYFGEGSWLTVV.

The chain carries TRBV3-1 (or the pseudogene TRBV3-2) and TRBJ2-2; D gene unclear. Germline V gives CDR1 LGHDT, CDR2 YNNKEL (reference sequence). V lost 1 base and J lost 7, with 10 bases in between. The CDR3 consists of 14 residues. CDR3 in DNA: TGTGCCAGCAGCCAAGCCCCCCCTAGCGGGGAGCTGTTTTTT. Amino acid sequence: CASSQAPPSGELFF.

This rearrangement joins TRBV2 to TRBJ1-1, with 9 nucleotides matching TRBD1. Trimming at V came to 4 bases and at J to 4 bases, leaving 4 bases not matched to a gene. This CDR3 contains 14 residues. Germline assignment: CDR1 SNHLY and CDR2 FYNNEI. The CDR3 DNA sequence: TGTGCCAGCAGTGTTAGACAGGGGGGCACTGAAGCTTTCTTT. Translating it yields CASSVRQGGTEAFF.

This chain links TRBV11-3 with TRBJ1-2; 7 bases agree with TRBD1. CDR3 length: 16 residues. Trimming took 3 bases from V and 2 from J; bases not matched to a gene: 9. Germline V CDR1 and CDR2: SGHNT, YENEEA. The CDR3 spells CASSLAYEDRNYGYTF. As DNA, the CDR3 is TGTGCCAGCAGCTTGGCGTATGAGGACAGGAACTATGGCTACACCTTC. Full variable domain (rest looked up from reference TRBV11-3 and TRBJ1-2): EAGVVQSPRYKIIEKKQPVAFWCNPISGHNTLYWYLQNLGQGPELLIRYENEEAVDDSQLPKDRFSAERLKGVDSTLKIQPAELGDSAVYLCASSLAYEDRNYGYTFGSGTRLTVV.

The chain carries TRBV19 and TRBJ1-4; 9 positions agree with TRBD1. This CDR3 region has 21 residues. V was clipped by 5 bases and J by 2 bases; unmatched bases: 21. Germline V lookup: CDR1 LNHDA, CDR2 SQIVND (reference sequence). The CDR3 protein is CASSLSGPGTGWKSTNEKLFF. CDR3 in DNA: TGTGCCAGTAGTCTATCCGGCCCTGGGACAGGGTGGAAATCGACTAATGAAAAACTGTTTTTT.